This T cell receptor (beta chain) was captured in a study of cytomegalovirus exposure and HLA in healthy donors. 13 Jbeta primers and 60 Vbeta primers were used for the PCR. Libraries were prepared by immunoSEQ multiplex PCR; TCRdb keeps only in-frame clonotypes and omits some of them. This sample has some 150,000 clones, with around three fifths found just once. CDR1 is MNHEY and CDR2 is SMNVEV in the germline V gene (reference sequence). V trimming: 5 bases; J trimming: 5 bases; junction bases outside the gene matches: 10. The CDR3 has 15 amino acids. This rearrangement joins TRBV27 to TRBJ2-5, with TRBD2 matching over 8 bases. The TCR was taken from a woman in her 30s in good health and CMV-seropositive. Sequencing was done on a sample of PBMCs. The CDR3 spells CASSPRRGGGETQYF. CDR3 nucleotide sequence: TGTGCCAGCAGTCCCCGGAGAGGCGGGGGGGAGACCCAGTACTTC.